This is a list of T cell receptor beta chains from one sample in a study of T cell responses to AZD1222 COVID-19 vaccine. Assay: immunoSEQ multiplex PCR; the TCRdb copy retains only in-frame clones and omits some. Of 100,000 to 150,000 clones in the sample, about 86% are singletons; the top ten hold 12%. The starting material was peripheral blood, obtained on day 0 of AZD1222 vaccination. The source of these receptors is an adult in good health. The CDR3 runs from the conserved cysteine through the conserved F or W. The order of the fields is CDR3 DNA, CDR3 protein, V gene, J gene, D gene, clone size. D genes are given only for firm matches. Rows may omit the clone size; those that give it use once, few, many or a size class.

TGTGCCAGTCGGTTGGCCAACTATGGCTACACCTTC	CASRLANYGYTF	TRBV28	TRBJ1-2	.	.
TGTGCCAGCAGTTACGGCCGGGAAGGCTACACCTTC	CASSYGREGYTF	TRBV6-5	TRBJ1-2	.	.
TGTGCCAGCAGCTTAGAGGGGGTAGCGGGAGCCTACAATGAGCAGTTCTTC	CASSLEGVAGAYNEQFF	TRBV7-9	TRBJ2-1	TRBD2	.
TGTGCCAGCAGCCCAACCTGGACAGGGGAGCAGTTCTTC	CASSPTWTGEQFF	TRBV7-9	TRBJ2-1	TRBD1	few
TGTGCCAGCAGTCCAAGACTAGCGGGAGTAGGAGAGACCCAGTACTTC	CASSPRLAGVGETQYF	TRBV11-1	TRBJ2-5	TRBD2	.
TGTGCCAGCAGCCAGGGGTTTACCAACAATCAGCCCCAGCATTTT	CASSQGFTNNQPQHF	TRBV3-1/TRBV3-2	TRBJ1-5	.	.
TGTGCCAGCAGTTTAGTTTCACAGGGTGTAAATCAGCCCCAGCATTTT	CASSLVSQGVNQPQHF	TRBV27	TRBJ1-5	.	.
TGTGCCAGCAGCATGGCAGGGACCTCTGGGGCCAACGTCCTGACTTTC	CASSMAGTSGANVLTF	TRBV5-6	TRBJ2-6	.	.
TGTGCCACCAGAAGTGACAGTCCCACCTACAATGAGCAGTTCTTC	CATRSDSPTYNEQFF	TRBV24-1	TRBJ2-1	.	.
TGTGCCAGCCAGGGACAGGGGGCTCCAGCTTTCTTT	CASQGQGAPAFF	TRBV19	TRBJ1-1	TRBD1	.
TGTGCCAGCAGTGGCGTGTACTATTCTCCCGATACGCAGTATTTT	CASSGVYYSPDTQYF	TRBV2	TRBJ2-3	.	.
TGTGCCAGTAGCGATCCCGGGGGGGCCGGTGAGACCCAGTACTTC	CASSDPGGAGETQYF	TRBV19	TRBJ2-5	TRBD2	.
TGCGCCAGCAGCCCTCTAATGACTAGCGGCTACAATGAGCAGTTCTTC	CASSPLMTSGYNEQFF	TRBV4-1	TRBJ2-1	TRBD2	few
TGTGCCAGCAGCCAGGAAACCACCGGAGGAGCTTTCTTT	CASSQETTGGAFF	TRBV3-1/TRBV3-2	TRBJ1-1	.	.
.	CASTSGQGDEQYF	TRBV19	TRBJ2-7	.	.
TGTGCCAGTAGTCAATATCAGGGGGCCACTGAAGCTTTCTTT	CASSQYQGATEAFF	TRBV19	TRBJ1-1	TRBD1	.
TGCGCCAGCAGCCAAGATATGGGGAAACAGCCCCAGCATTTT	CASSQDMGKQPQHF	TRBV4-3	TRBJ1-5	.	.